This T cell receptor (beta chain) appears in the sequencing data of a study of control samples from healthy donors and cancer patients. Germline V lookup: CDR1 LNHDA, CDR2 SQIVND (reference sequence). There are 13 residues in the CDR3. Trimming stripped 5 bases from V and 0 bases from J, with 7 bases between. Assay used: immunoSEQ multiplex PCR; TCRdb lists only in-frame clones, some missing. The table has under 75,000 clones, 90% seen once. The sequencing sample was made of PBMCs. The TCR was taken from a woman aged 45 to 65 with colorectal cancer. J is TRBJ1-1 and V is TRBV19; the D gene is possibly TRBD1 (5 bases). In nucleotides, the CDR3 is TGTGCCAGTAGTGGGACGTTGAACACTGAAGCTTTCTTT. Amino acid sequence: CASSGTLNTEAFF.